The 26 T cell receptor beta chains reported below all come from one sample, sequenced in a study of OX40 agonist ivuxolimab in advanced cancers. Sequencing used immunoSEQ multiplex PCR; TCRdb keeps in-frame clones, though not all of them. The table has roughly 56,000 clones, about 82% seen once. The sample was CD4+ or CD8+ T cells sorted from blood, taken in a trial of the OX40 agonist ivuxolimab. All receptors come from an adult with an advanced solid tumor such as melanoma, head and neck, liver or kidney cancer.

The V call is TRBV2, the J call TRBJ1-4, with D hard to call. From germline, CDR1 is SNHLY and CDR2 FYNNEI. This CDR3 is built from 15 residues. V dropped 8 bases and J dropped 4 bases, with 17 bases sitting between them. CDR3 residues: CASQAQRRINEKLFF. In DNA, the CDR3 is TGTGCCAGCCAGGCCCAGAGAAGGATTAATGAAAAACTGTTTTTT.

The chain is built from TRBV9 and TRBJ2-2; 10 nucleotides agree with TRBD2. The CDR3 runs to 16 residues. Looked up from germline, CDR1 is SGDLS and CDR2 is YYNGEE. The V gene end was trimmed by 3 bases and the J gene end by 8 bases; junction bases not matched to a gene: 10. Here the CDR3 reads CASSAKSGGASGELFF. The CDR3 nucleotides read TGTGCCAGCAGCGCAAAAAGCGGGGGGGCCAGTGGGGAGCTGTTTTTT.

This clone came up a few times. The V and J genes are TRBV19 and TRBJ2-7; 8 nucleotides align to TRBD2. Unmatched junction bases numbered 14, after V lost 5 bases and J lost 2 bases. Germline CDR1 LNHDA, CDR2 SQIVND (reference sequence). The CDR3 is 17 residues long. The CDR3 sequence is CASSAPAGSGVPYEQYF. The DNA for the CDR3 is TGTGCCAGTAGTGCCCCGGCGGGTAGCGGGGTACCCTACGAGCAGTACTTC. The complete variable domain, with remaining parts taken from reference TRBV19 and TRBJ2-7, reads DGGITQSPKYLFRKEGQNVTLSCEQNLNHDAMYWYRQDPGQGLRLIYYSQIVNDFQKGDIAEGYSVSREKKESFPLTVTSAQKNPTAFYLCASSAPAGSGVPYEQYFGPGTRLTVT.

The chain employs TRBV5-5 and TRBJ1-2; D is undetermined. Germline lookup yields CDR1 SGHKS and CDR2 YYEKEE (reference sequence). With 4 bases removed from V and 2 bases from J, the gap between germline ends came to 12 bases. The CDR3 totals 14 residues. The CDR3 nucleotides are TGTGCCAGCAGCCCGGACGTCCCGAACTATGGCTACACCTTC. This translates into CASSPDVPNYGYTF. The variable domain in full, completed from reference TRBV5-5 and TRBJ1-2, reads DAGVTQSPTHLIKTRGQQVTLRCSPISGHKSVSWYQQVLGQGPQFIFQYYEKEERGRGNFPDRFSARQFPNYSSELNVNALLLGDSALYLCASSPDVPNYGYTFGSGTRLTVV.

This clone is a singleton in its sample. The chain combines TRBV7-3 with TRBJ2-2; 8 positions match TRBD1. The CDR3 extends over 17 amino acids. Germline CDR1 and CDR2: SGHTA and FQGTGA. Unmatched junction bases numbered 13, after V lost 4 bases and J lost 6 bases. The CDR3 DNA sequence: TGTGCCAGCAGCTCGGACAGGGAACATGCTATGGCCGGGGAGCTGTTTTTT. Its protein is CASSSDREHAMAGELFF.

The genes are TRBV19 and TRBJ1-5, with a possible D match to TRBD1 (6 bases). V was trimmed by 4 bases and J by 7 bases, leaving 23 bases between them. Per the germline V gene, CDR1 is LNHDA and CDR2 is SQIVND (reference sequence). The CDR3 runs 17 residues. CDR3 region: CASSTSPGGGAGQPQHF. CDR3 coding DNA: TGTGCCAGTAGTACAAGCCCAGGTGGGGGGGCAGGCCAGCCCCAGCATTTT.

This chain connects TRBV6-1 to TRBJ2-3; 12 nucleotides align to TRBD2. The CDR3 sequence is 14 residues long. V was clipped by 6 bases and J by 6 bases; unmatched bases: 4. Germline V gene data show CDR1 as MNHNS and CDR2 as SASEGT. The CDR3 DNA follows: TGTGCCAGCAGCCCCGGACTAGCGGGGGATACGCAGTATTTT. Its translation is CASSPGLAGDTQYF.

The gene calls are TRBV5-8 and TRBJ1-6; no clear D gene. The V gene lost 3 bases and the J gene lost 5 bases, with 9 bases spanning the gap. Germline CDR1 reads SGHTS; CDR2 reads YDEGEE. The CDR3 consists of 14 residues. The CDR3 bases are TGTGCCAGCAGCTCCCGAAGGGATAATTCACCCCTCCACTTT. This translates into CASSSRRDNSPLHF.

The CDR3 DNA reads as TGTGCCAGCAGAACTGAAGCGGGGGGAAGTACCGGGGAGCTGTTTTTT. Translating gives CASRTEAGGSTGELFF. The rearrangement links TRBV6-4 to TRBJ2-2; 9 bases match TRBD2. The CDR3 covers 16 residues. Per germline, CDR1 MRHNA and CDR2 SNTAGT. Trimming at V came to 6 bases and at J to 5 bases, leaving 10 bases not matched to a gene.

The chain carries TRBV5-1 and TRBJ1-1, with 7 bases lining up with TRBD1. This CDR3 is built from 16 residues. Per germline, CDR1 SGHRS and CDR2 YFSETQ. Losses at the gene ends were 2 bases for V and 1 base for J; bases not matched to a gene: 8. The CDR3 DNA reads as TGCGCCAGCAGCTTAAACAGGGGTTTGGGGAACACTGAAGCTTTCTTT. Amino acids: CASSLNRGLGNTEAFF.

This clone was observed once. V usage is TRBV7-9 and J usage is TRBJ2-7; D is perhaps TRBD2 (6 bases). The CDR3 covers 13 residues. CDR1 is SEHNR and CDR2 is FQNEAQ in the germline V gene (reference sequence). Trimming pared 7 bases from V and 9 bases from J, leaving 19 bases between. The DNA of the CDR3 is TGTGCCAGCACCGTGCTTGGTAGCGGAGGGCAGTACTTC. Its translation is CASTVLGSGGQYF.

V usage is TRBV7-3 and J usage is TRBJ1-6; D not resolved. CDR1 is SGHTA and CDR2 is FQGTGA in the germline V gene. Between the trimmed V and J ends, which lost 5 bases and 5 bases, there was a span of 7 bases. The CDR3 extends over 13 amino acids. CDR3 amino acids: CASSPSDNSPLHF. CDR3 DNA sequence: TGTGCCAGCAGCCCCTCAGATAATTCACCCCTCCACTTT.

The chain carries TRBV4-1 and TRBJ2-3; D uncertain. Germline-derived CDR1 and CDR2 are MGHRA and YSYEKL. V was pared by 0 bases and J by 4 bases, with 14 bases between. The CDR3 sequence is 16 residues long. The CDR3 nucleotides read TGCGCCAGCAGCCAAGATTCCTTTTACGAGTCAGATACGCAGTATTTT. Encoded protein: CASSQDSFYESDTQYF.

V gene TRBV19 combines with J gene TRBJ2-2; D ambiguous. Germline CDR1 LNHDA, CDR2 SQIVND (reference sequence). This CDR3 is 13 amino acids long. The ends were cut back, 3 bases at V and 1 base at J, with 3 bases in the middle. The CDR3 spells CASSIGNTGELFF. The CDR3 bases are TGTGCCAGTAGTATCGGGAACACCGGGGAGCTGTTTTTT.

The rearrangement links TRBV20-1 to TRBJ2-7; D unclear. Looked up from germline, CDR1 is DFQATT and CDR2 is SNEGSKA (reference sequence). Trimming removed 6 bases from V and 3 bases from J, with 9 bases in between. This CDR3 has 11 residues. Here the CDR3 DNA reads TGCAGTGCCACCAGACTCTACGAGCAGTACTTC. Its protein product is CSATRLYEQYF.

The chain uses TRBV30 and TRBJ2-5, with D hard to call. Gene TRBJ2-7 matches the end of the DNA better, so the J call may be wrong. The CDR3 is 14 amino acids. The germline gives CDR1 GTSNPN, CDR2 SVGIG (reference sequence). CDR3 sequence (DNA): TGTGCCTGGACGGGCAGAAGGCCCTACTACGAGCAGTACTTC. Its translation is CAWTGRRPYYEQYF.

The chain is built from TRBV7-3 and TRBJ2-3; the match to TRBD2 covers 8 bases. V lost 2 bases and J lost 2; bases outside the gene matches: 3. The CDR3 is 15 amino acids. Germline loops: CDR1 SGHTA, CDR2 FQGTGA. The CDR3 DNA follows: TGTGCCAGCAGCTTAGCGGGGGGTTTCACAGATACGCAGTATTTT. This encodes CASSLAGGFTDTQYF.

The genes are TRBV27 and TRBJ2-7; no firm D call. V dropped 5 bases and J dropped 3 bases, with 14 bases sitting between them. CDR1 is MNHEY, CDR2 SMNVEV, per germline (reference sequence). The CDR3 totals 14 residues. CDR3 nucleotides: TGTGCCAGCAGTCTCCGGACCGACGGCTACGAGCAGTACTTC. It specifies CASSLRTDGYEQYF.

The chain uses TRBV5-5 and TRBJ1-6; D might be TRBD1 (6 bases). Germline V gene lookup returns CDR1 SGHKS and CDR2 YYEKEE (reference sequence). The CDR3 covers 14 residues. V dropped 6 bases and J dropped 6 bases, with 13 bases sitting between them. CDR3 DNA sequence: TGTGCCAGCACCGATCTGGGGGCTAATTCACCCCTCCACTTT. Translation gives CASTDLGANSPLHF.

The rearrangement uses TRBV18 and TRBJ1-2; D not resolved. Germline-derived CDR1 and CDR2 are KGHSH and LQKENI. This CDR3 is built from 13 residues. Trimming pared 0 bases from V and 7 bases from J, leaving 9 bases between. CDR3 bases: TGTGCCAGCTCACCACCGGTCAGTTCTGGCTACACCTTC. Protein sequence: CASSPPVSSGYTF.

The chain uses TRBV29-1 and TRBJ1-3; TRBD1 might be the D (6 bases). This CDR3 is 15 amino acids long. Germline CDR1 reads SQVTM; CDR2 reads ANQGSEA. Trimming took off 6 bases at V and 2 bases at J, with 17 bases between the two ends. The CDR3 spells CSVGLGASTGNTIYF. The DNA of the CDR3 is TGCAGCGTGGGGCTGGGGGCTAGCACTGGAAACACCATATATTTT.

The chain uses TRBV9 and TRBJ1-3, with a possible D match to TRBD1 (5 bases). The CDR3 runs to 16 residues. V lost 3 bases and J lost 0, with 13 bases in between. From germline, CDR1 is SGDLS and CDR2 YYNGEE. CDR3 nucleotide sequence: TGTGCCAGCAGCGAGACGACAGCTTACTCTGGAAACACCATATATTTT. Amino acids: CASSETTAYSGNTIYF. The full variable domain, with the rest looked up from reference TRBV9 and TRBJ1-3, is DSGVTQTPKHLITATGQRVTLRCSPRSGDLSVYWYQQSLDQGLQFLIQYYNGEERAKGNILERFSAQQFPDLHSELNLSSLELGDSALYFCASSETTAYSGNTIYFGEGSWLTVV.

This clone showed up just once. J is TRBJ2-2 and V is TRBV18, with 7 nucleotides matching TRBD2. CDR1 is KGHSH, CDR2 LQKENI, per germline. With 4 bases clipped from V and 5 bases from J, the junction kept 10 bases outside the gene matches. This CDR3 contains 16 residues. The CDR3 coding sequence is TGTGCCAGCTCACTCGCGGCTAGCGGCGGTACCGGGGAGCTGTTTTTT. Its translation: CASSLAASGGTGELFF.

The chain combines TRBV29-1 with TRBJ1-4; 8 positions agree with TRBD1. Losses at the gene ends were 4 bases for V and 8 bases for J; bases not matched to a gene: 6. The V gene's germline CDR1 is SQVTM and CDR2 ANQGSEA. The length of the CDR3 is 13 residues. The DNA for the CDR3 is TGCAGCGTTGTGGAGACAGGGGTCGAAAAACTGTTTTTT. This translates into CSVVETGVEKLFF.

This clone appeared once. The chain has TRBV10-3 and TRBJ1-4; tentative D call: TRBD1 (5 bases). Germline V gene sequence: CDR1 ENHRY, CDR2 SYGVKD. The CDR3 totals 15 residues. V lost 0 bases and J 7 bases, leaving 12 bases between the germline ends. As DNA, the CDR3 is TGTGCCATCAGTGAGTCGAAGCAGGGCGGTGAAAAACTGTTTTTT. Residues: CAISESKQGGEKLFF.

The chain couples TRBV19 to TRBJ2-7, with D possibly being TRBD2 (6 bases). Trimming stripped 5 bases from V and 0 bases from J, with 11 bases between. CDR3 size: 14 residues. Germline-derived CDR1 and CDR2 are LNHDA and SQIVND (reference sequence). CDR3 DNA: TGTGCCAGTAGTGGGACTTTAAGCTCCTACGAGCAGTACTTC. This translates into CASSGTLSSYEQYF.